One sample yielded the 26 T cell receptor beta chains listed below, sequenced in a study of shared clonotypes between healthy human individuals. Generated by immunoSEQ multiplex PCR, the TCRdb table keeps only in-frame clones and is missing some. Of about 550,000 clones listed, roughly 95% are singletons. CD8 cells regarded as naive lacked CD45RO, were positively chosen for CCR7, and omitted terminally differentiated effector memory CD45RA+ cells. Sequencing used naive CD8+ T cells sorted from blood. The receptor set was obtained from a woman aged 25 to 39 in good health.

This clone was seen a single time. The V call is TRBV5-1, the J call TRBJ2-7, with a tentative D call TRBD2 (5 bases). Germline CDR1 SGHRS, CDR2 YFSETQ. With 3 bases removed from V and 3 bases from J, the gap between germline ends came to 16 bases. The CDR3 loop spans 15 amino acids. CDR3 sequence (DNA): TGCGCCAGCAGCTACCGCGGCGGGCGGAACTACGAGCAGTACTTC. Protein sequence: CASSYRGGRNYEQYF.

The gene calls are TRBV7-6 and TRBJ2-3; a weak D match, TRBD2 (6 bases). Germline V CDR1 and CDR2: SGHVS, FNYEAQ. V lost 1 base and J 0 bases, leaving 8 bases between the germline ends. The CDR3 has 15 residues. CDR3 protein: CASSLGGASTDTQYF. CDR3 coding DNA: TGTGCCAGCAGCTTAGGCGGGGCCAGCACAGATACGCAGTATTTT.

V is TRBV5-8 and J is TRBJ1-5, with D maybe TRBD1 (5 bases). Per the germline V gene, CDR1 is SGHTS and CDR2 is YDEGEE. This CDR3 is built from 15 residues. V was trimmed by 5 bases and J by 1 base, leaving 13 bases between them. The CDR3: CASRPGTESNQPQHF. The CDR3 DNA follows: TGTGCCAGCAGACCTGGGACGGAAAGCAATCAGCCCCAGCATTTT.

The J gene is TRBJ1-1, the V gene TRBV28; D is undetermined. V lost 0 bases and J 3 bases, leaving 8 bases between the germline ends. The germline gives CDR1 MDHEN, CDR2 SYDVKM. This CDR3 comprises 14 residues. The DNA for the CDR3 is TGTGCCAGCAGTTTATGGAGGACCTACACTGAAGCTTTCTTT. Its protein is CASSLWRTYTEAFF.

The chain joins TRBV9 to TRBJ2-3; 10 nucleotides agree with TRBD2. With 4 bases clipped from V and 5 bases from J, the junction kept 13 bases outside the gene matches. Germline lookup yields CDR1 SGDLS and CDR2 YYNGEE. CDR3 length equals 17 residues. CDR3 sequence reads: CASSPTMGLARGDTQYF. The CDR3 nucleotides are TGTGCCAGCAGCCCTACGATGGGACTAGCGAGGGGAGATACGCAGTATTTT.

This chain connects TRBV11-3 to TRBJ1-1, with 8 bases that match TRBD1. Germline loops: CDR1 SGHNT, CDR2 YENEEA. Germline trimming cut 5 bases from V and 7 bases from J; bases unmatched to any gene: 3. CDR3 length equals 12 residues. The CDR3 DNA sequence: TGTGCCAGCAGCACAGGGACAGGTGAAGCTTTCTTT. Its translation is CASSTGTGEAFF.

This rearrangement joins TRBV5-1 to TRBJ1-1; 11 bases are a match to TRBD1. V lost 3 bases to trimming and J lost 0 bases; unmatched junction nucleotides: 4. Germline CDR1 reads SGHRS; CDR2 reads YFSETQ. The CDR3 runs to 16 residues. The CDR3 bases are TGCGCCAGCAGCTACGGGACAGGGGGGATGAACACTGAAGCTTTCTTT. This codes for CASSYGTGGMNTEAFF.

The rearrangement joins TRBV28 to TRBJ2-7, with 10 positions matching TRBD2. The germline V gene encodes CDR1 MDHEN and CDR2 SYDVKM. V shed 5 bases, J shed 4 bases, and the junction held 11 bases outside the gene matches. The CDR3 is 16 amino acids. The chain's CDR3 is CASSTPPGLAPYEQYF. The DNA of the CDR3 is TGTGCCAGCAGTACCCCGCCGGGACTAGCGCCTTACGAGCAGTACTTC.

This chain links TRBV7-6 with TRBJ2-7; possibly TRBD2 for D (5 bases). CDR3 length: 14 residues. Germline V gene sequence: CDR1 SGHVS, CDR2 FNYEAQ. V lost 0 bases and J lost 2, with 8 bases in between. The CDR3 coding sequence is TGTGCCAGCAGCTTAGCTATCGGGGCCTACGAGCAGTACTTC. Encoded protein: CASSLAIGAYEQYF.

The chain uses TRBV7-6 and TRBJ2-3; 8 bases align to TRBD2. With V trimmed by 2 bases and J by 2 bases, 3 bases remained unmatched. The CDR3 has 15 residues. Germline values: CDR1 SGHVS, CDR2 FNYEAQ. This chain's CDR3 is CASSLKAGATDTQYF. The CDR3 DNA is TGTGCCAGCAGCTTAAAAGCGGGAGCCACAGATACGCAGTATTTT.

On this clone itself: Other nucleotide sequences from this sample produce the same CDR3. The V call is TRBV27, the J call TRBJ2-7; the D is unclear. The CDR3 runs 13 residues. Trimming took off 2 bases at V and 1 base at J, with 6 bases between the two ends. Germline values: CDR1 MNHEY, CDR2 SMNVEV (reference sequence). DNA of the CDR3: TGTGCCAGCAGTTTAGTAGGATCCTACGAGCAGTACTTC. It translates to CASSLVGSYEQYF.

The chain has TRBV15 and TRBJ2-1, with D maybe TRBD2 (5 bases). The germline V gene encodes CDR1 LNHNV and CDR2 YYDKDF (reference sequence). The CDR3 contains 12 residues. V dropped 5 bases and J dropped 9 bases, with 11 bases sitting between them. Here the CDR3 DNA reads TGTGCCACCAGCGGCCTAGCAGCTGAGCAGTTCTTC. Translated, it gives CATSGLAAEQFF.

This chain connects TRBV27 to TRBJ2-1; D unclear. Germline CDR1 MNHEY, CDR2 SMNVEV (reference sequence). The CDR3 sequence is 10 residues long. V was cut by 10 bases and J by 7 bases, with 8 bases left in between. The CDR3 loop reads CATGPNEQFF. CDR3 bases: TGTGCCACCGGCCCAAATGAGCAGTTCTTC.

The rearrangement uses TRBV5-5 and TRBJ2-7; D not resolved. Germline V gene sequence: CDR1 SGHKS, CDR2 YYEKEE (reference sequence). The CDR3 runs 17 residues. Trimming took 1 base from V and 3 from J, leaving 20 bases between them. CDR3 region: CASSLSSQSLFYYEQYF. For the CDR3, the DNA is TGTGCCAGCAGCTTGTCCTCACAGTCATTATTCTACTACGAGCAGTACTTC.

The chain uses TRBV13 and TRBJ2-7; D unresolved. Germline V lookup: CDR1 PRHDT, CDR2 FYEKMQ (reference sequence). The CDR3 is 14 residues long. V was clipped by 5 bases and J by 2 bases, with 13 bases between them. The CDR3 DNA follows: TGTGCCAGCAGCCCAAGGACCCGACCCTACGAGCAGTACTTC. It encodes CASSPRTRPYEQYF. The entire variable domain, with the rest obtained from reference TRBV13 and TRBJ2-7, is as follows: AAGVIQSPRHLIKEKRETATLKCYPIPRHDTVYWYQQGPGQDPQFLISFYEKMQSDKGSIPDRFSAQQFSDYHSELNMSSLELGDSALYFCASSPRTRPYEQYFGPGTRLTVT.

This clone has more than one count but fewer than ten. The V gene is TRBV7-9, the J gene TRBJ2-1; the D call may be TRBD1 or TRBD2 (5 bases each). This CDR3 comprises 19 residues. Germline CDR1 SEHNR, CDR2 FQNEAQ (reference sequence). V was clipped by 1 base and J by 4 bases, with 23 bases between them. The CDR3 region is CASSLGSPGASLRYNEQFF. CDR3 nucleotides: TGTGCCAGCAGCTTAGGCAGCCCCGGGGCCTCTCTTCGTTACAATGAGCAGTTCTTC.

The CDR3 nucleotides read TGTGCCAGCAGTTTATTTACGGGACAGGGGTACATTCAGTACTTC. Protein sequence: CASSLFTGQGYIQYF. This chain joins TRBV27 and TRBJ2-4, with TRBD1 matching over 10 bases. CDR3 size: 15 residues. V was clipped by 1 base and J by 8 bases; unmatched bases: 5. CDR1 is MNHEY and CDR2 is SMNVEV in the germline V gene (reference sequence).

V is TRBV7-9 and J is TRBJ1-4; a possible D gene is TRBD1 (5 bases). The CDR3 consists of 14 residues. Germline V gene data show CDR1 as SEHNR and CDR2 as FQNEAQ (reference sequence). V dropped 4 bases and J dropped 8 bases, with 14 bases sitting between them. The CDR3 DNA sequence: TGTGCCAGCAGCTCAGGACAAATGGGAGAAAAACTGTTTTTT. It translates to CASSSGQMGEKLFF.

The chain has TRBV29-1 and TRBJ1-2; no clear D. Germline V lookup: CDR1 SQVTM, CDR2 ANQGSEA. The CDR3 has 13 residues. V was shortened by 7 bases and J by 4 bases, with 16 bases between the two germline ends. CDR3 coding DNA: TGCAGCGCGAGACGGGAGGGCGGCTATGGCTACACCTTC. The encoded protein is CSARREGGYGYTF.

This chain joins TRBV5-6 and TRBJ1-2; D remains unclear. V was cut by 0 bases and J by 3 bases, with 12 bases left in between. CDR1 SGHDT and CDR2 YYEEEE come from the germline V gene. The length of the CDR3 is 15 residues. CDR3 protein: CASSLAFEPHYGYTF. The CDR3 coding sequence is TGTGCCAGCAGCTTGGCTTTTGAGCCGCACTATGGCTACACCTTC.

The rearrangement joins TRBV5-6 to TRBJ1-4; D gene unclear. In germline, CDR1 is SGHDT, CDR2 YYEEEE. This CDR3 has 18 amino acids. V was shortened by 4 bases and J by 0 bases, with 19 bases between the two germline ends. CDR3: CASSRPAAGYATNEKLFF. The CDR3 DNA reads TGTGCCAGCAGCCGGCCCGCGGCAGGTTATGCAACTAATGAAAAACTGTTTTTT. The whole variable domain, remainder taken from reference TRBV5-6 and TRBJ1-4, is DAGVTQSPTHLIKTRGQQVTLRCSPKSGHDTVSWYQQALGQGPQFIFQYYEEEERQRGNFPDRFSGHQFPNYSSELNVNALLLGDSALYLCASSRPAAGYATNEKLFFGSGTQLSVL.

V usage is TRBV10-3 and J usage is TRBJ2-1; 8 nucleotides line up with TRBD2. This CDR3 is 14 amino acids long. From germline, CDR1 is ENHRY and CDR2 SYGVKD. V was clipped by 3 bases and J by 8 bases; unmatched bases: 6. The CDR3 sequence: CAISDRGGVYEQFF. Here the CDR3 DNA reads TGTGCCATCAGTGACCGGGGGGGAGTCTATGAGCAGTTCTTC.

This clone was counted between two and nine times. This chain joins TRBV9 and TRBJ1-5, with unresolved D. Trimming took 3 bases from V and 0 from J, leaving 4 bases between them. The CDR3 totals 13 residues. The germline gives CDR1 SGDLS, CDR2 YYNGEE. The CDR3 here is CASSGNSNQPQHF. The CDR3 nucleotides are TGTGCCAGCAGCGGGAATAGCAATCAGCCCCAGCATTTT.

DNA for the CDR3: TGTGCCAGCAATCTAAGGGGTTCCGGGGAGGGCTACACCTTC. Amino acid sequence: CASNLRGSGEGYTF. V is TRBV28 and J is TRBJ1-2; perhaps TRBD1 as D (5 bases). CDR3 size: 14 residues. Germline loops: CDR1 MDHEN, CDR2 SYDVKM. Trimming removed 7 bases from V and 8 bases from J, with 20 bases in between.

The chain has TRBV4-1 and TRBJ1-1, with D possibly being TRBD1 (5 bases). The V gene lost 4 bases and the J gene lost 2 bases, with 14 bases spanning the gap. Germline V lookup: CDR1 MGHRA, CDR2 YSYEKL. This CDR3 has 15 amino acids. The CDR3 sequence is CASSPSGADNTEAFF. The DNA for the CDR3 is TGCGCCAGCAGCCCCAGTGGGGCGGACAACACTGAAGCTTTCTTT.

The chain uses TRBV2 and TRBJ1-1; D is undetermined. CDR3 length: 12 residues. Looked up from germline, CDR1 is SNHLY and CDR2 is FYNNEI. The V end was cut by 6 bases, the J end by 1 base, with 6 bases between. The DNA for the CDR3 is TGTGCCAGCAGCCCTACGAACACTGAAGCTTTCTTT. This encodes CASSPTNTEAFF.